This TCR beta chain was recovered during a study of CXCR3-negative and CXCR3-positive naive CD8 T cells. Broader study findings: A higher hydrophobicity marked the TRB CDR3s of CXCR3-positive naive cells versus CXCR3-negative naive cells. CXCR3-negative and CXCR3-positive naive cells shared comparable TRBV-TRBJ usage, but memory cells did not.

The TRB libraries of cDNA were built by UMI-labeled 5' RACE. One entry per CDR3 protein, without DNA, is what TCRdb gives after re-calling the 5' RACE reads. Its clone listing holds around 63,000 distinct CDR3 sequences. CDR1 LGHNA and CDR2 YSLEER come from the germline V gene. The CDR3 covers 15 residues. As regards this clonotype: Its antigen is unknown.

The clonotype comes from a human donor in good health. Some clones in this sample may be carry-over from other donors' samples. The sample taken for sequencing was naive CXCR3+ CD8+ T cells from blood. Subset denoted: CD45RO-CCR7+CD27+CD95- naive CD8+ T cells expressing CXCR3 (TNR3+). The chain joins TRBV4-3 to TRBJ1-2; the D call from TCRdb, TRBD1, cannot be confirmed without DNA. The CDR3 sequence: CASSQDRARENGYTF.